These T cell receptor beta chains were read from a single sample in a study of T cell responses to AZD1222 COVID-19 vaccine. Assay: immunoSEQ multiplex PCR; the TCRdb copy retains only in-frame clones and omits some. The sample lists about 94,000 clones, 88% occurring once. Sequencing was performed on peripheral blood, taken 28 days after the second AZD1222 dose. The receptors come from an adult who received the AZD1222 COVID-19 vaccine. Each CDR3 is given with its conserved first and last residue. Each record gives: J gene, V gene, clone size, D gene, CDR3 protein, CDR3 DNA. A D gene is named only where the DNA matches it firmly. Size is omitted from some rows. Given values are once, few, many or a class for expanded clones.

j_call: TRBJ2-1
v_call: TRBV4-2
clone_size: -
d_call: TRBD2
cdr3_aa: CASSRRVGTSGGAEYNEQFF
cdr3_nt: TGTGCCAGCAGCCGCCGGGTAGGGACTAGCGGGGGGGCGGAGTACAATGAGCAGTTCTTC

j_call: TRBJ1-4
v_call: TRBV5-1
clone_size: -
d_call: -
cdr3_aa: CASNIGDATNEKLFF
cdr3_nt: TGCGCCAGCAATATCGGGGATGCAACTAATGAAAAACTGTTTTTT

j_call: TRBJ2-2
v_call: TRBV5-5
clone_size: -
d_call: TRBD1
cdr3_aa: CASSSDPGTGPTGELFF
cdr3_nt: TGTGCCAGCAGCTCCGACCCCGGGACAGGGCCCACCGGGGAGCTGTTTTTT

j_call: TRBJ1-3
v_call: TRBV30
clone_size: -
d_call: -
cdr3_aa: CASGGMSSGNTIYF
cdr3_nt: TGTGCCTCCGGTGGGATGAGCTCTGGAAACACCATATATTTT

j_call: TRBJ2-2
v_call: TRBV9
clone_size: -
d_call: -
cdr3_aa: CASSVGGANTGELFF
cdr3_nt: TGTGCCAGCAGCGTAGGTGGAGCGAACACCGGGGAGCTGTTTTTT

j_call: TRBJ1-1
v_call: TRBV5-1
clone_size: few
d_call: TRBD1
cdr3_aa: CASSLGQGADEAFF
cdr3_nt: TGCGCCAGCAGCTTGGGACAGGGAGCGGATGAAGCTTTCTTT

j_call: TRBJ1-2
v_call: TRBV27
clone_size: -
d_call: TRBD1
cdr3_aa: CASSWGTGGGKSF
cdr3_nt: TGTGCCAGCAGTTGGGGGACAGGGGGTGGAAAGAGCTTC

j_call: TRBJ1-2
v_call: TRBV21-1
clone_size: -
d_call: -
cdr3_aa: CASSKAATGVYGYTF
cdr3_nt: TGTGCCAGCAGCAAAGCAGCTACAGGGGTCTATGGCTACACCTTC

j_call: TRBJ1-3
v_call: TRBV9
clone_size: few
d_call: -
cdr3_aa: CASSVGDTPSYSGNTIYF
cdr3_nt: TGTGCCAGCAGCGTGGGGGACACACCATCCTACTCTGGAAACACCATATATTTT

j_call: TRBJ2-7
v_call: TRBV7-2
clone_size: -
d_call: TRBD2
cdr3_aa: CASRPPGLAGGYEQYF
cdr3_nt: TGTGCCAGCAGGCCTCCAGGACTAGCGGGGGGATACGAGCAGTACTTC

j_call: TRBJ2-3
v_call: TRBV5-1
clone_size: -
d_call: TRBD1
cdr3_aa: CASSLVTGASTDTQYF
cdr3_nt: TGCGCCAGCAGCTTGGTGACAGGGGCTAGCACAGATACGCAGTATTTT

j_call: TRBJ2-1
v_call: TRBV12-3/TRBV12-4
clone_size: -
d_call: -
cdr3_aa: CASSLANNEQFF
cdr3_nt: TGTGCCAGCAGTTTAGCGAACAATGAGCAGTTCTTC

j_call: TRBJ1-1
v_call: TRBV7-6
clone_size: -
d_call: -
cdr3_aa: CASSLGSHEAFF
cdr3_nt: TGTGCCAGCAGCTTAGGCAGCCATGAAGCTTTCTTT

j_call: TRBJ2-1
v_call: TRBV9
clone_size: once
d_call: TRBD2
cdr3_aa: CASSVGLVTSLAGGSYNEQFF
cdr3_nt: TGTGCCAGCAGCGTAGGATTAGTAACCTCACTAGCGGGGGGTTCCTACAATGAGCAGTTCTTC

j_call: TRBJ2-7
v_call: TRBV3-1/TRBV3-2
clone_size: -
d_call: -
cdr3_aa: CASSQGPQGYEQYF
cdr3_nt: TGTGCCAGCAGCCAAGGCCCTCAGGGGTACGAGCAGTACTTC

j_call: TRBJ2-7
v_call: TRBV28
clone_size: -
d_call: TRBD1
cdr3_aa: CASSGGTGIFYEQYF
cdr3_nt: TGTGCCAGCAGTGGGGGGACAGGAATTTTCTACGAGCAGTACTTC

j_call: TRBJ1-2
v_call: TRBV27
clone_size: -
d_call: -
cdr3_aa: CASSFSRYSGYTF
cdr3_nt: TGTGCCAGCAGTTTTAGCCGTTACTCTGGCTACACCTTC

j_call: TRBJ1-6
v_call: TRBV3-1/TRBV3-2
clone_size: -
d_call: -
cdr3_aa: CASSPGVSYNSPLHF
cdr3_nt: TGTGCCAGCAGCCCAGGGGTGTCCTATAATTCACCCCTCCACTTT

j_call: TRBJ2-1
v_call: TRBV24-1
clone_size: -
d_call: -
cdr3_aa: CATSDLVGRGPSYNEQFF
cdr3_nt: TGTGCCACCAGTGATTTGGTCGGCAGGGGTCCCTCCTACAATGAGCAGTTCTTC

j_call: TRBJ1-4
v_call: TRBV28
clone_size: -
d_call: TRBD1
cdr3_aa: CASSSPTGSIFEKLFF
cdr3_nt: TGTGCCAGCAGTTCCCCGACAGGGAGTATATTTGAAAAACTGTTTTTT

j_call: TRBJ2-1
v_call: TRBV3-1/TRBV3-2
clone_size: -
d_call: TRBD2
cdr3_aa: CASSLISGTSVYNEQFF
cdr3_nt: TGTGCCAGCAGCCTAATTTCCGGGACTAGCGTCTACAATGAGCAGTTCTTC

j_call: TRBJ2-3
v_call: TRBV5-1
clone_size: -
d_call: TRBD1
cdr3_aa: CASSLDRYSDTQYF
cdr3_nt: TGCGCCAGCAGCCTGGACAGGTACTCAGATACGCAGTATTTT

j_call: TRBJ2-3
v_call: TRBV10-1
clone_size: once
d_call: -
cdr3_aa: CASSVGLVTDTQYF
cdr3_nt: TGCGCCAGCAGTGTTGGGTTGGTGACAGATACGCAGTATTTT

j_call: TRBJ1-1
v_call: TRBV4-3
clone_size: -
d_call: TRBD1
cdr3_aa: CASSQATGAGTEAFF
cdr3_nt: TGCGCCAGCAGCCAAGCGACAGGGGCGGGTACTGAAGCTTTCTTT

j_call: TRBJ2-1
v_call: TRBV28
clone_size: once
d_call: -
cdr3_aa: CASSWGRNEQFF
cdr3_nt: TGTGCCAGCAGTTGGGGCCGGAATGAGCAGTTCTTC

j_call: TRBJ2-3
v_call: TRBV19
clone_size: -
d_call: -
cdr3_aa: CASIPTDRLDTQYF
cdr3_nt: TGTGCCAGTATCCCAACCGACAGGCTTGATACGCAGTATTTT

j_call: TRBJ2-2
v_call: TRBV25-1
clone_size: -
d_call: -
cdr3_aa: CASSETGLSTGELFF
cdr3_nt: TGTGCCAGCAGTGAAACTGGCCTCTCCACCGGGGAGCTGTTTTTT

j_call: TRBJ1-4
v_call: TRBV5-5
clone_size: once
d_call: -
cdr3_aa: CASSSGVGKLFF
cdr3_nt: TGTGCCAGCAGCTCAGGGGTGGGAAAACTGTTTTTT

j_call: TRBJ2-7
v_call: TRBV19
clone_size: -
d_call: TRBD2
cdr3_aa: CASSAPGTSGGAFSYEQYF
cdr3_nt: TGTGCCAGTAGTGCCCCCGGGACTAGCGGGGGGGCCTTTTCCTACGAGCAGTACTTC

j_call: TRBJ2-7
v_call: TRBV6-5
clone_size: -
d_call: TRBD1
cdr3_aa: CASRLEDRGYYEQYF
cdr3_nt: TGTGCCAGCAGGCTCGAGGACAGGGGGTACTACGAGCAGTACTTC

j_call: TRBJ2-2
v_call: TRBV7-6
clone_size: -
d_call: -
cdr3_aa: CASSWAGEVGELFF
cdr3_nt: TGTGCCAGCAGCTGGGCAGGGGAGGTCGGGGAGCTGTTTTTT

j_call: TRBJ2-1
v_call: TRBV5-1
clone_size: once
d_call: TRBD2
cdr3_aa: CASSQGLAGEVQFF
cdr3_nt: TGCGCCAGCAGCCAGGGACTAGCGGGGGAGGTACAGTTCTTC

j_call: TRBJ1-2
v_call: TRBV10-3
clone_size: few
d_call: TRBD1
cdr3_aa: CAISDLARGLNYGYTF
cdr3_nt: TGTGCCATCAGTGACCTTGCCAGGGGGCTTAACTATGGCTACACCTTC

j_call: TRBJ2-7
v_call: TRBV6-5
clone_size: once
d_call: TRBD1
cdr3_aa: CASSYSGTGGYEQYF
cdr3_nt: TGTGCCAGCAGTTACTCGGGGACAGGGGGTTACGAGCAGTACTTC

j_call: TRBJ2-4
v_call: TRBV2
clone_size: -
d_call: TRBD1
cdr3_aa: CASRADRGRPTRNIQYF
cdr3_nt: TGTGCCAGCAGGGCCGACAGGGGGCGACCAACCAGAAACATTCAGTACTTC

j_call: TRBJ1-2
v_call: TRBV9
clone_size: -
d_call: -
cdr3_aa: CASSVDNYGYTF
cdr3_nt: TGTGCCAGCAGCGTAGATAACTATGGCTACACCTTC

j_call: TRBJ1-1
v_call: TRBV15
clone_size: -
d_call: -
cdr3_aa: CATSREGGNTEAFF
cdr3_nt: TGTGCCACCAGCAGAGAGGGGGGAAACACTGAAGCTTTCTTT

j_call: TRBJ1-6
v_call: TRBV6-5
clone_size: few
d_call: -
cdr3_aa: CASRPNGWNSPLHF
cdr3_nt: TGTGCCAGCAGACCGAATGGTTGGAATTCACCCCTCCACTTT

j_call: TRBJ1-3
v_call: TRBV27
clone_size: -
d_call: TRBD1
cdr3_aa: CASSLIGGLSSGNTIYF
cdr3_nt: TGTGCCAGCAGTTTAATAGGGGGCCTGAGCTCTGGAAACACCATATATTTT

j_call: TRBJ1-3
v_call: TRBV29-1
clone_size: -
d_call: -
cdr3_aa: CSMEKGLGGNTIYF
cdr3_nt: TGCAGCATGGAAAAGGGGTTGGGAGGAAACACCATATATTTT

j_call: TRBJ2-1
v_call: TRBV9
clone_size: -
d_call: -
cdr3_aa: CASSVEPIRGEQFF
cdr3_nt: TGTGCCAGCAGCGTAGAGCCCATTAGGGGTGAGCAGTTCTTC

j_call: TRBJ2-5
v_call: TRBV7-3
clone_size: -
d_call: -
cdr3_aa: CASSLNFQETQYF
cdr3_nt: TGTGCCAGCAGCCTCAACTTCCAAGAGACCCAGTACTTC

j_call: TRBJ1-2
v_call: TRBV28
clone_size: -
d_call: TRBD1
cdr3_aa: CASSQTGGNYGYTF
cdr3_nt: TGTGCCAGCAGTCAGACAGGGGGCAACTATGGCTACACCTTC

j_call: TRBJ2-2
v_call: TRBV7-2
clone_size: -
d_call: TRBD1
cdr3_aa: CASSLDRGRTGELFF
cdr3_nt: TGTGCCAGCAGCTTAGATAGGGGGCGAACCGGGGAGCTGTTTTTT

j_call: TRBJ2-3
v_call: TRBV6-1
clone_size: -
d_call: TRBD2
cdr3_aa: CASSEAILAGGSNTQYF
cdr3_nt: TGTGCCAGCAGTGAAGCAATCTTAGCGGGTGGGTCAAATACGCAGTATTTT

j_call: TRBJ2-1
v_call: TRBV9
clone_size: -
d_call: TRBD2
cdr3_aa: CASSVGLAGKIYNEQFF
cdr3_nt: TGTGCCAGCAGCGTAGGGCTAGCGGGGAAAATCTACAATGAGCAGTTCTTC

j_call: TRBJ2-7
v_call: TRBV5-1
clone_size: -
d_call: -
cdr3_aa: CASSGTGGPYEQYF
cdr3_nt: TGCGCCAGCAGCGGAACCGGGGGCCCCTATGAGCAGTACTTC

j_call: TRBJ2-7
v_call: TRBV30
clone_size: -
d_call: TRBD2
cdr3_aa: CAWSPTGGDNEQYF
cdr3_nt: TGTGCCTGGAGCCCTACCGGGGGGGATAACGAGCAGTACTTC

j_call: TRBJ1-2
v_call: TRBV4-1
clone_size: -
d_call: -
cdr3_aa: CASSPAEGSANYGYTF
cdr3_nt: TGCGCCAGCAGCCCGGCAGAGGGTTCGGCCAACTATGGCTACACCTTC

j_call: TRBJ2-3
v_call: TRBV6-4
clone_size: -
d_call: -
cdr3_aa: CASSEVAGTDTQYF
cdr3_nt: TGTGCCAGCAGTGAAGTAGCAGGCACAGATACGCAGTATTTT

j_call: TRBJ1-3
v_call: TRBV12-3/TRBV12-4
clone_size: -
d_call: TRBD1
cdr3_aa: CASDRAGNTIYF
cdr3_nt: TGTGCCAGCGACAGGGCTGGAAACACCATATATTTT

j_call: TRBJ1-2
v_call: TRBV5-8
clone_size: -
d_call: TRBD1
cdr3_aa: CASSLVPGGDGYTF
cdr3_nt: TGTGCCAGCAGCTTGGTTCCAGGGGGGGACGGCTACACCTTC

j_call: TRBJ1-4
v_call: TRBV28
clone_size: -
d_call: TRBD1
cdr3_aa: CASRLQGINEKLFF
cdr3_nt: TGTGCCAGCAGGCTACAGGGGATTAATGAAAAACTGTTTTTT

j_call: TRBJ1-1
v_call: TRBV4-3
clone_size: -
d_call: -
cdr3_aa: CASSQDQWMGTEAFF
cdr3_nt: TGCGCCAGCAGCCAAGATCAATGGATGGGAACTGAAGCTTTCTTT

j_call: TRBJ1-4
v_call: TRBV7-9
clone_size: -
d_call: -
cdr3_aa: CASSLGGERKLFF
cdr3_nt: TGTGCCAGCAGCCTAGGGGGAGAGCGAAAACTGTTTTTT